This T cell receptor (beta chain) was captured by sequencing in a study of blood T cell repertoires in COVID-19. Overall study context: Sources were T cells, B-cell-depleted T cells, or PBMCs; the material itself was cDNA or gDNA.

Germline V gene lookup returns CDR1 SGHTA and CDR2 FQGTGA. The CDR3 sequence is 15 residues long. Trimming removed 2 bases from V and 4 bases from J; junction bases left unmatched: 7. The authors' processing: Reference gene primer amplification in the assay estimated nucleated cell counts. Clones were read by immunoSEQ multiplex PCR, and TCRdb kept only the in-frame ones, dropping some. For V, J and clone size, that table is used; D and trimming come from the DNA. The sample lists a few hundred thousand clones; 90% to 95% were seen once. The origin of this receptor is a woman in her forties who had been exposed to COVID-19. The chain couples TRBV7-3 to TRBJ2-5, with TRBD2 identical over 7 bases. Input material: PBMCs or T cells enriched from blood (not recorded which). DNA of the CDR3: TGTGCCAGCAGCTTACTTGGGAGGGAGGGAGAGACCCAGTACTTC. This sequence encodes CASSLLGREGETQYF.